This TCR beta chain came from a study of technical replicates of blood from several donors. Sequencing was performed with immunoSEQ multiplex PCR; in TCRdb, only in-frame clones are kept and a portion is missing. There are roughly 80,000 clones in the sample; under 95% occur only once, and over 0.35% lies in the top ten. V lost 7 bases to trimming and J lost 1 base, with 11 bases between them. Germline V gene data show CDR1 as MNHNY and CDR2 as SVGAGI (reference sequence). The CDR3 spans 13 residues. The chain has TRBV6-6 and TRBJ2-7; a possible D gene is TRBD2 (5 bases). Source material: T cells isolated from PBMCs. This TCR was sampled from a human donor in good health. Here the CDR3 reads CASTVTNSYEQYF. DNA for the CDR3: TGTGCCAGCACCGTGACTAATTCCTACGAGCAGTACTTC.